This TCR beta chain was observed in a study of blood T cell repertoires in COVID-19. About the study: The cDNA or gDNA used as material had been derived from T cells, B-cell-depleted T cells, or PBMCs.

Per the study methods: Amplification with reference gene primers provided the estimates of nucleated cell counts. Repertoires were generated with immunoSEQ multiplex PCR, while TCRdb's copy carries only in-frame clones and drops some. The V and J calls and the clone size are those of that table, but D and trimming were determined from the DNA. Of about 280,000 clones in the sample, about 89% were seen once. Trimming removed 3 bases from V and 5 bases from J, with 11 bases in between. The CDR3 runs to 15 residues. Germline assignment: CDR1 SNHLY and CDR2 FYNNEI. The sample taken for sequencing was peripheral blood. V gene TRBV2 combines with J gene TRBJ1-6, with D possibly TRBD1 on 6 matching bases. This TCR derives from a man in his forties with active or convalescent COVID-19. This CDR3 reads CASSEGRGDNSPLHF. In DNA, the CDR3 is TGTGCCAGCAGTGAGGGCAGGGGAGATAATTCACCCCTCCACTTT.